This TCR beta chain was sequenced for a study of cytotoxic CD8 clonotypes in ibrutinib-treated CLL. Whole-study context: The patient breakdown showed approximately 11 relapsed/refractory and more than 14 treatment-naive cases, with 17 IGHV unmutated.

Profiled with immunoSEQ multiplex PCR; TCRdb holds only in-frame clones, not every one. The sample yields approximately 190,000 clones, roughly 73% seen once. Whole-study results and caveats: Clonality, elevated at ibrutinib response, dropped back toward baseline at progression. Baseline-level clonality went beyond age-matched healthy donors and moved in step with circulating CD8+ T-cell counts.

On this clone: Its antigen remains unknown.

The source of around 1.9 micrograms of genomic DNA for TCR beta libraries was cryopreserved PBMCs. This CDR3 is built from 14 residues. Germline assignment: CDR1 MNHEY and CDR2 SMNVEV (reference sequence). Trimming cost V 6 bases and J 7 bases, with 13 bases left between them. V gene TRBV27 combines with J gene TRBJ1-6, with D possibly being TRBD1 (5 bases). The sequence was collected from a human donor with chronic lymphocytic leukemia. This specimen was PBMCs, taken after 12 months of ibrutinib treatment. CDR3 protein: CASREGVGNSPLHF. The CDR3 DNA reads as TGTGCCAGCAGGGAAGGGGTTGGGAATTCACCCCTCCACTTT.